The clone carrying this TCR beta chain was counted between two and nine times. Antigen: not known. It was with 60 Vbeta and 13 Jbeta primers that the PCR ran. Assay used: immunoSEQ multiplex PCR; TCRdb lists only in-frame clones, some missing. The data contain 150,000 to 200,000 clones, approximately 82% of them singletons. The data belong to a study of cytomegalovirus exposure and HLA in healthy donors. Points from the study as a whole: Per published accounts, TCR beta sequences correctly predicted the HLA-A and HLA-B alleles of most subjects. Productive status was seen about 90% or about 30% of the time for most TCR beta V segments in an earlier analysis.

CDR1 SGHTA and CDR2 FQGNSA come from the germline V gene. Trimming cost V 2 bases and J 5 bases; bases outside gene matches: 13. The CDR3 length is 18 residues. Sequencing was carried out using PBMCs. The TCR originated in a woman aged 18-35 years in good health and CMV-seropositive. This chain links TRBV7-2 with TRBJ2-1; TRBD2 matches 9 bases. CDR3 in amino acids: CASSLIPVRAGGDNEQFF. The CDR3 DNA reads TGTGCCAGCAGCTTAATCCCCGTAAGAGCGGGGGGCGACAATGAGCAGTTCTTC.